Below, 4 T cell receptor beta chains from the same sample are listed, as sequenced in a study of cytomegalovirus exposure and HLA in healthy donors. PCR primers comprised 60 Vbeta and 13 Jbeta primers. Method: immunoSEQ multiplex PCR; TCRdb's copy keeps in-frame clones and lacks some. The table shows more than 110,000 clones, with 60% to 75% occurring only once. Sequencing was carried out using PBMCs. The receptors here all came from a man between 25 and 39 years old in good health and CMV-seronegative.

This chain links TRBV27 with TRBJ2-5, with 9 bases identical to TRBD1. V shed 5 bases, J shed 5 bases, and the junction held 9 bases outside the gene matches. The CDR3 totals 15 residues. Germline values: CDR1 MNHEY, CDR2 SMNVEV (reference sequence). The CDR3 coding sequence is TGTGCCAGCAGTATTCCGGGACAGGGCTTGGAGACCCAGTACTTC. Protein sequence: CASSIPGQGLETQYF.

This clone has only a few counts. V gene TRBV10-3 combines with J gene TRBJ1-5; D gene ambiguous. Germline V gene data show CDR1 as ENHRY and CDR2 as SYGVKD. This CDR3 has 17 residues. V was trimmed by 2 bases and J by 4 bases, leaving 18 bases between them. CDR3 nucleotides: TGTGCCATCAGTGAGCCGACTAATGGGGTAGGAAATCAGCCCCAGCATTTT. It translates to CAISEPTNGVGNQPQHF.

In DNA, the CDR3 is TGTGCCAGCAGTTTCTCTACCTACGAGCAGTACTTC. Amino acid sequence: CASSFSTYEQYF. The chain is built from TRBV28 and TRBJ2-7; D unresolved. The V and J ends lost 3 bases and 2 bases respectively, with 5 bases between them. CDR1 is MDHEN and CDR2 is SYDVKM in the germline V gene. This CDR3 has 12 residues.

The V and J genes are TRBV27 and TRBJ2-3; perhaps TRBD1 as D (6 bases). The CDR3 totals 14 residues. CDR1 and CDR2 (germline): MNHEY, SMNVEV (reference sequence). Trimming removed 5 bases at V and 4 bases at J, with 13 bases between. For the CDR3, the DNA is TGTGCCAGCAGTCAACAGGGTCCCTCAGATACGCAGTATTTT. Protein sequence: CASSQQGPSDTQYF.